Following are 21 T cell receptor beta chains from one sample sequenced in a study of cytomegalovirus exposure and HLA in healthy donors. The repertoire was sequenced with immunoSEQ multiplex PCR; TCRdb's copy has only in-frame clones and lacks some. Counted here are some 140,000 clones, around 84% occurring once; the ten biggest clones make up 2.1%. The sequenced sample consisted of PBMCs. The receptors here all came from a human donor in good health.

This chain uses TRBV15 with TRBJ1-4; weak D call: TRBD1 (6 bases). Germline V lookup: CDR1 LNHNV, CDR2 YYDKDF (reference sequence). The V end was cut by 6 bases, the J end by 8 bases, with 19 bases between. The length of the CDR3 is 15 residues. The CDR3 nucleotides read TGTGCCACCAGAAGTCAAAGGGGGGGGCGGGAAAAACTGTTTTTT. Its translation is CATRSQRGGREKLFF.

CDR3 sequence (DNA): TGCGCCAGCAGCTTGTACAGTTCCTTGAACACTGAAGCTTTCTTT. Translated: CASSLYSSLNTEAFF. The chain is built from TRBV5-1 and TRBJ1-1; no reliable D call. The CDR3 totals 15 residues. In germline, CDR1 is SGHRS, CDR2 YFSETQ. Trimming removed 1 base from V and 0 bases from J, with 10 bases in between. Looking up the rest from reference TRBV5-1 and TRBJ1-1 gives the full variable domain: KAGVTQTPRYLIKTRGQQVTLSCSPISGHRSVSWYQQTPGQGLQFLFEYFSETQRNKGNFPGRFSGRQFSNSRSEMNVSTLELGDSALYLCASSLYSSLNTEAFFGQGTRLTVV.

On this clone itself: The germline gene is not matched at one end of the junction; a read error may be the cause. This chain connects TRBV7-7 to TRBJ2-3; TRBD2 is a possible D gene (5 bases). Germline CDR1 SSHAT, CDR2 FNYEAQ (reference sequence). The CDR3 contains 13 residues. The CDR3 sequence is CASSRTLTDTQYF. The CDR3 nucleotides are TGTGCTAGCAGCCGGACTCTGACAGATACGCAGTATTTT.

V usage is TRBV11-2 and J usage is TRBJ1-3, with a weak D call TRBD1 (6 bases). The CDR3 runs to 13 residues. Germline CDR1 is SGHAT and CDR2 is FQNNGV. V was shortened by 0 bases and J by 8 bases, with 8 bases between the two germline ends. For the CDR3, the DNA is TGTGCCAGCAGCTTAGACAGGGGTGACACCATATATTTT. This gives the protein CASSLDRGDTIYF. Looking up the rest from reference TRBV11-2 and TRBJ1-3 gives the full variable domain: EAGVAQSPRYKIIEKRQSVAFWCNPISGHATLYWYQQILGQGPKLLIQFQNNGVVDDSQLPKDRFSAERLKGVDSTLKIQPAKLEDSAVYLCASSLDRGDTIYFGEGSWLTVV.

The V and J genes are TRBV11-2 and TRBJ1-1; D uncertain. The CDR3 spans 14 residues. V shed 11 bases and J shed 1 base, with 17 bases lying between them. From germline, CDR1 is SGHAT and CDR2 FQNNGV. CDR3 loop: CAEGTISKNTEAFF. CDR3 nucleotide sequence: TGTGCCGAGGGCACTATTAGCAAGAACACTGAAGCTTTCTTT.

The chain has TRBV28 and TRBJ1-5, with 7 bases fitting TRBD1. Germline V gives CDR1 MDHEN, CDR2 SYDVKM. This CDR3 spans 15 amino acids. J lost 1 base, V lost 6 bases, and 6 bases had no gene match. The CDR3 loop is CASRIPQGSNQPQHF. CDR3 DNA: TGTGCCAGCAGGATCCCACAGGGGAGCAATCAGCCCCAGCATTTT.

The CDR3 region is CASSPLAGGRDFGEQYF. The CDR3 DNA follows: TGTGCCAGCAGCCCTCTAGCGGGGGGGCGTGACTTCGGCGAGCAGTACTTC. This rearrangement joins TRBV9 to TRBJ2-7; TRBD2 matches 12 bases. The CDR3 sequence is 17 residues long. V lost 4 bases, J lost 6 bases, and 14 bases stayed unmatched. Per the germline V gene, CDR1 is SGDLS and CDR2 is YYNGEE.

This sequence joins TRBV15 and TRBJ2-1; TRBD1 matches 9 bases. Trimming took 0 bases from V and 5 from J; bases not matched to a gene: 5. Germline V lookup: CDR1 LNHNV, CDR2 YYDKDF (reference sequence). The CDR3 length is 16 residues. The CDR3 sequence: CATSRDGGTGNNEQFF. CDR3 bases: TGTGCCACCAGCAGAGACGGGGGGACAGGGAACAATGAGCAGTTCTTC.

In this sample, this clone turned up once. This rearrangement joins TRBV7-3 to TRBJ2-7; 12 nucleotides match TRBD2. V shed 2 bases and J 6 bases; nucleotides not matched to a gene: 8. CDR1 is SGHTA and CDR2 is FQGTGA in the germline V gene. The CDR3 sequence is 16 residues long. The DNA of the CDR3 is TGTGCCAGCAGCTTACGTCCACAACTAGCGGGGGGCGAGCAGTACTTC. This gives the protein CASSLRPQLAGGEQYF.

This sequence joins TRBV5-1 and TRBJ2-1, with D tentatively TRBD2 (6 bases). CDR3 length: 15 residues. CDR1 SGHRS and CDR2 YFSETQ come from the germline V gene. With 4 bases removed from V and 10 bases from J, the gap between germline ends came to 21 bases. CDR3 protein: CASSLAGLSTLEQFF. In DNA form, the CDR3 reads TGCGCCAGCAGCCTCGCGGGACTTTCTACCCTAGAGCAGTTCTTC. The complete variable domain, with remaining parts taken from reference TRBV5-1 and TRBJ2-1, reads KAGVTQTPRYLIKTRGQQVTLSCSPISGHRSVSWYQQTPGQGLQFLFEYFSETQRNKGNFPGRFSGRQFSNSRSEMNVSTLELGDSALYLCASSLAGLSTLEQFFGPGTRLTVL.

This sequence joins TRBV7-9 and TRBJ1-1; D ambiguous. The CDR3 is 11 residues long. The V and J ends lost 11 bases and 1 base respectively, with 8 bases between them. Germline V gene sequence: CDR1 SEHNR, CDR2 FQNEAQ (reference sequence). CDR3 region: CAEAANTEAFF. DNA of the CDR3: TGTGCCGAAGCCGCGAACACTGAAGCTTTCTTT.

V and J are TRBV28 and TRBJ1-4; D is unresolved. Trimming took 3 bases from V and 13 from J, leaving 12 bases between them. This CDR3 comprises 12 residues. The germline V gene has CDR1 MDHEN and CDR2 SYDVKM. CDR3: CASSFAASTLFF. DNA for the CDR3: TGTGCCAGCAGTTTTGCGGCCTCAACACTGTTTTTT.

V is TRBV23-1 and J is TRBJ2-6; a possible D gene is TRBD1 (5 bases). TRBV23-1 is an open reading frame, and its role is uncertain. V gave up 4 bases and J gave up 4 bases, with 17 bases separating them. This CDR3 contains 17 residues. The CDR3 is CASSRVGEILGANVLTF. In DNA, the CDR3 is TGCGCCAGCAGTCGGGTAGGGGAAATTTTGGGGGCCAACGTCCTGACTTTC.

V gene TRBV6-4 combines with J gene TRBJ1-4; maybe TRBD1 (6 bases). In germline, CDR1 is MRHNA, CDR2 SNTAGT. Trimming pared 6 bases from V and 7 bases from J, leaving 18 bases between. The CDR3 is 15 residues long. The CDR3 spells CASRLRGSRSEKLFF. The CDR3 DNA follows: TGTGCCAGCAGACTCAGGGGATCGCGGTCTGAAAAACTGTTTTTT.

The CDR3 DNA follows: TGTGCCAGCAGCCCCGGGGGAGAGGTCGGGACTGAAGCTTTCTTT. Translation gives CASSPGGEVGTEAFF. The rearrangement uses TRBV9 and TRBJ1-1, with a weak D call TRBD1 (5 bases). V was pared by 4 bases and J by 5 bases, with 18 bases between. Germline lookup yields CDR1 SGDLS and CDR2 YYNGEE. The length of the CDR3 is 15 residues.

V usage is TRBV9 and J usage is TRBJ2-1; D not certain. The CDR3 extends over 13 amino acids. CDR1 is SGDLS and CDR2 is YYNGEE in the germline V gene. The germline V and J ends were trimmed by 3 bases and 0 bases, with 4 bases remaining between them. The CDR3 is CASSGSSYNEQFF. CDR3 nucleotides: TGTGCCAGCAGCGGGAGCTCCTACAATGAGCAGTTCTTC.

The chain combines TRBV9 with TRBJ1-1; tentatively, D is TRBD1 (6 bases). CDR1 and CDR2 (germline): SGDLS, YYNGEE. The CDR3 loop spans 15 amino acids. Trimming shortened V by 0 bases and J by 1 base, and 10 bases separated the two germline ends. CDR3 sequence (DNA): TGTGCCAGCAGCGTAGATGCAGGGGCGAACACTGAAGCTTTCTTT. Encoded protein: CASSVDAGANTEAFF.

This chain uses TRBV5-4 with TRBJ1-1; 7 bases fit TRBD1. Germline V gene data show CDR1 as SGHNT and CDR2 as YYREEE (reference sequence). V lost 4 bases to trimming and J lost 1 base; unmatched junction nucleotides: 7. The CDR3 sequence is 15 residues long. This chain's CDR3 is CASSHRDSWNTEAFF. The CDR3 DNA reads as TGTGCCAGCAGCCACAGGGACAGTTGGAACACTGAAGCTTTCTTT.

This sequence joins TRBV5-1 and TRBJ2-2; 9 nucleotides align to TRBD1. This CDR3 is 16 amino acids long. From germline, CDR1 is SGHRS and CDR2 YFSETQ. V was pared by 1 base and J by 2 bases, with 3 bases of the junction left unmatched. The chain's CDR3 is CASSLKGQGNTGELFF. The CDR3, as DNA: TGCGCCAGCAGCTTGAAGGGACAGGGAAACACCGGGGAGCTGTTTTTT.

The CDR3 nucleotides read TGCAGCGTTGAAACTAGCGGGGGCCAAGAGACCCAGTACTTC. Translating it yields CSVETSGGQETQYF. The V and J genes are TRBV29-1 and TRBJ2-5, with 11 bases matching TRBD2. CDR1 SQVTM and CDR2 ANQGSEA come from the germline V gene. The V and J ends lost 2 bases and 1 base, in that order; junction bases with no gene match: 0. The CDR3 has 14 residues.

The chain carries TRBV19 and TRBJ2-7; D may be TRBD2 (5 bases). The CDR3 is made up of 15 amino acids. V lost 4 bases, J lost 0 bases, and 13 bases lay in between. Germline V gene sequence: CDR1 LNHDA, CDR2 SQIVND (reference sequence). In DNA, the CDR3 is TGTGCCAGTAGTAGTGGAGGTTTTCGCTCCTACGAGCAGTACTTC. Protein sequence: CASSSGGFRSYEQYF.